The next 3 T cell receptor beta chains were all read from a single sample in a study of cytomegalovirus exposure and HLA in healthy donors (dated 2017 in TCRdb). Libraries were made using the immunoSEQ multiplex PCR assay. For the multiplex PCR, a mixture combining 60 forward primers for TCR Vbeta segments and 13 reverse primers for TCR Jbeta segments was used. TCRdb obtained this table from immuneACCESS and retained in-frame rearrangements with V and J assigned. These tables miss some clones; where compared with another copy, unresolved V genes account for less than half of the shortfall, and the remainder is unexplained. Present in this sample are approximately 120,000 clones, roughly three quarters of which were seen just once. The leading ten clones occupy roughly 3.1% of the sample. The specimen was PBMCs. These receptors came from a man aged 30 to 39 in good health and CMV-seronegative.

This clone was picked up a small number of times. V usage is TRBV27 and J usage is TRBJ2-1; 7 bases line up with TRBD2. V gave up 3 bases and J gave up 5 bases; unmatched junction bases: 10. The CDR3 is made up of 16 amino acids. CDR1 and CDR2 from the germline V gene are MNHEY and SMNVEV (reference sequence). Written as DNA, the CDR3 is TGTGCCAGCAGTTTTGTGGGAGGGTCGATTAACAATGAGCAGTTCTTC. Its protein product is CASSFVGGSINNEQFF.

This rearrangement joins TRBV14 to TRBJ1-6, with D unclear. Trimming pared 0 bases from V and 14 bases from J, leaving 8 bases between. The CDR3 spans 12 residues. CDR1 SGHDN and CDR2 FVKESK come from the germline V gene. CDR3 sequence reads: CASSQDESSLHF. The CDR3 DNA follows: TGTGCCAGCAGCCAAGACGAAAGCTCCCTCCACTTT.

In this sample, this clone turned up once. The rearrangement uses TRBV27 and TRBJ1-5, with D perhaps TRBD1 (6 bases). The CDR3 totals 14 residues. Trimming pared 5 bases from V and 6 bases from J, leaving 14 bases between. CDR1 and CDR2 (germline): MNHEY, SMNVEV (reference sequence). CDR3 amino acids: CASSTGYRGQPQHF. The CDR3 DNA reads TGTGCCAGCAGTACAGGGTATCGTGGTCAGCCCCAGCATTTT.